This is a list of T cell receptor beta chains from one sample in a study of T cells of healthy individuals. TCRdb called the 5' RACE reads again in MiXCR, with one record for every CDR3 protein. The table includes about 53,000 distinct CDR3 sequences, about 15% detected once. The receptor set was obtained from a human donor in good health. Each CDR3 is given with its conserved first and last residue. The D gene is left open where the match is weak. Only part of the rows carry a size: once, few, many, or a class if the clone is expanded.

J gene | V gene | D gene | clone size | CDR3 DNA | CDR3 protein
TRBJ2-5 | TRBV20-1 | TRBD2 | - | TGCAGTGCTAGCACTAGCGGGGGCCCCCAGGAGTCCCAGTACTTC | CSASTSGGPQESQYF
TRBJ2-3 | TRBV10-2 | TRBD2 | - | TGCGCCGCGGGGGACTCGTTTTTCACAGATACGCAGTATTTT | CAAGDSFFTDTQYF
TRBJ1-5 | TRBV7-8 | - | - | TGTGCCAGCAGCTTGAAGACAGGAGGTCAGCCCCAGCATTTT | CASSLKTGGQPQHF
TRBJ1-2 | TRBV6-5 | TRBD1 | - | TGTGCCAGCAGTACAGGGGCCGGCTATGGCTACACCTTC | CASSTGAGYGYTF
TRBJ2-3 | TRBV2 | TRBD1 | - | TGTGCCAGCAGTCGGAGGACAGGGGAGGGAGATACGCAGTATTTT | CASSRRTGEGDTQYF
TRBJ2-1 | TRBV5-1 | TRBD2 | many | TGCGCCAGCAGCTGGGGAGGGGAGGTCAATGAGCAGTTCTTC | CASSWGGEVNEQFF
TRBJ2-4 | TRBV20-1 | TRBD1 | - | TGCAGTGTCCCGGGACAGGGGTTCGGAGACATTCAGTACTTC | CSVPGQGFGDIQYF
TRBJ2-5 | TRBV4-1 | TRBD1 | many | TGCGCCAGCAGCCAAGAAGGGACAGGGGGCGAGACCCAGTACTTC | CASSQEGTGGETQYF
TRBJ1-2 | TRBV7-9 | TRBD1 | many | TGTGCCAGCAGCTGGACAGGGTTCGATGGCTACACCTTC | CASSWTGFDGYTF
TRBJ2-2 | TRBV20-1 | - | - | TGCAGTGCTAGAGTTCCGGGAAACACCGGGGAGCTGTTTTTT | CSARVPGNTGELFF
TRBJ2-5 | TRBV24-1 | - | many | TGTGCCACCAGTGATAGCGACGGCAGGGGACCACAAGAGACCCAGTACTTC | CATSDSDGRGPQETQYF
TRBJ1-2 | TRBV6-5 | - | few | TGTGCCAGCAGTTCGCGGGGGGGGGCGGATGGCTACACCTTC | CASSSRGGADGYTF
TRBJ2-1 | TRBV7-2 | TRBD2 | many | TGTGCCAGCAGCTTAGGACTAGCGGGAGATGATGAGCAGTTCTTC | CASSLGLAGDDEQFF
TRBJ1-1 | TRBV20-1 | - | - | TGCAGTGCCGCGCCGGGCACTGAAGCTTTCTTT | CSAAPGTEAFF
TRBJ1-5 | TRBV12-3/TRBV12-4 | TRBD1 | many | TGTGCCAGCAGTTTTGAGACAGGGGACCAGCCCCAGCATTTT | CASSFETGDQPQHF
TRBJ2-3 | TRBV7-2 | - | many | TGTGCCAGCAGCTTAGTAGGGGTCGGTACGCAGTATTTT | CASSLVGVGTQYF
TRBJ2-1 | TRBV6-5 | TRBD2 | - | TGTGCCAGCAGTTCTCTAGCGGGAGCTAATGAGCAGTTCTTC | CASSSLAGANEQFF